The 19 T cell receptor beta chains in this list originate from one sample, sequenced in a study of blood T cell repertoires in COVID-19. The table came from immunoSEQ multiplex PCR; TCRdb's copy has only in-frame clones and leaves some out. The data hold some 100,000 clones, with 80% to 90% observed a single time. The sample was peripheral blood. The receptor set was obtained from a man between 65 and 85 years old who had recovered from COVID-19.

The chain has TRBV28 and TRBJ2-7, with 7 positions matching TRBD2. Germline V CDR1 and CDR2: MDHEN, SYDVKM. J was trimmed by 0 bases and V by 7 bases; bases with no gene match: 6. The CDR3 loop spans 14 amino acids. The DNA of the CDR3 is TGTGCCAGCAAAGTAGCGGGTACCTCCTACGAGCAGTACTTC. Its protein is CASKVAGTSYEQYF.

The CDR3 region is CASSHFLAGEDNEQFF. The DNA of the CDR3 is TGTGCCAGCAGCCACTTTCTAGCGGGAGAAGACAATGAGCAGTTCTTC. The V call is TRBV3-1 (or the pseudogene TRBV3-2), the J call TRBJ2-1; 10 bases agree with TRBD2. The ends lost 3 bases at V and 5 bases at J; junction bases unmatched: 7. Germline CDR1 reads LGHDT; CDR2 reads YNNKEL (reference sequence). The CDR3 is 16 amino acids.

The gene calls are TRBV6-2 or TRBV6-3 and TRBJ1-2; D may be TRBD1 (6 bases). Deletions cut 0 bases from V and 4 bases from J, with 12 bases between. The CDR3 totals 15 residues. Germline CDR1 MNHEY, CDR2 SVGEGT. As DNA, the CDR3 is TGTGCCAGCAGTTACTCGGCGACAGGAGCCTATGGCTACACCTTC. Its translation: CASSYSATGAYGYTF.

The CDR3 DNA reads as TGTGCCAGCAGTCCGGACAGTAATATTCTGGATACGCAGTATTTT. Encoded protein: CASSPDSNILDTQYF. The chain carries TRBV28 and TRBJ2-3; weak D call: TRBD1 (6 bases). Looked up from germline, CDR1 is MDHEN and CDR2 is SYDVKM. The CDR3 runs 15 residues. The ends were cut back, 5 bases at V and 6 bases at J, with 18 bases in the middle.

The chain employs TRBV12-3 or TRBV12-4 and TRBJ2-5, with TRBD1 matching 7 bases. After removal of 5 bases from V and 11 bases from J, the junction contained 8 bases not matched to a gene. The CDR3 sequence is 12 residues long. CDR3 amino acids: CASSPGQRRQYF. CDR3 coding DNA: TGTGCCAGCAGTCCGGGACAGAGGAGACAGTACTTC.

This chain connects TRBV28 to TRBJ1-5; TRBD1 matches at 7 bases. CDR3 length equals 15 residues. Germline V CDR1 and CDR2: MDHEN, SYDVKM. The V gene end was trimmed by 6 bases and the J gene end by 2 bases; junction bases not matched to a gene: 7. CDR3 DNA sequence: TGTGCCAGCAGCCGGGACAGAGGGGGCAATCAGCCCCAGCATTTT. It translates to CASSRDRGGNQPQHF.

The CDR3 loop reads CASIGQVKNIQYF. CDR3 DNA sequence: TGTGCCAGCATCGGACAAGTTAAAAACATTCAGTACTTC. The genes are TRBV2 and TRBJ2-4; D may be TRBD1 (5 bases). The V gene's germline CDR1 is SNHLY and CDR2 FYNNEI. The CDR3 consists of 13 residues. V dropped 7 bases and J dropped 4 bases, with 11 bases sitting between them.

V is TRBV5-6 and J is TRBJ2-2; D is unclear. CDR1 is SGHDT and CDR2 is YYEEEE in the germline V gene. Between the trimmed V and J ends, which lost 2 bases and 6 bases, there was a span of 8 bases. This CDR3 region has 13 residues. CDR3 in DNA: TGTGCCAGCAGCTTCGGAGTTCCCGGGGAGCTGTTTTTT. It translates to CASSFGVPGELFF.

The CDR3 region has the DNA TGTGCCAGCAGCTACCAGGGGGCTTGGTATGGCTACACCTTC. Translation gives CASSYQGAWYGYTF. The J gene is TRBJ1-2, the V gene TRBV28, with TRBD1 matching over 8 bases. Trimming cost V 6 bases and J 5 bases; bases outside gene matches: 8. The V gene's germline CDR1 is MDHEN and CDR2 SYDVKM. This CDR3 is 14 amino acids long.

The J gene is TRBJ1-1, the V gene TRBV7-9; 10 bases are shared with TRBD1. Trimming took 5 bases from V and 5 from J; bases not matched to a gene: 11. Germline V gene sequence: CDR1 SEHNR, CDR2 FQNEAQ (reference sequence). This CDR3 is 16 amino acids long. CDR3: CASSPLAGTGETEAFF. In DNA form, the CDR3 reads TGTGCCAGCAGCCCACTAGCCGGGACAGGGGAAACTGAAGCTTTCTTT.

This clone has a single count. The V and J genes are TRBV19 and TRBJ2-1; D perhaps matches TRBD2 (5 bases). Per germline, CDR1 LNHDA and CDR2 SQIVND (reference sequence). The germline V and J ends were trimmed by 5 bases and 1 base, with 9 bases remaining between them. The CDR3 is 14 residues long. The CDR3 sequence is CASSPGLSYNEQFF. For the CDR3, the DNA is TGTGCCAGTAGTCCGGGGTTATCCTACAATGAGCAGTTCTTC.

The genes are TRBV30 and TRBJ2-7, with unresolved D. The CDR3 extends over 13 amino acids. V lost 2 bases and J 3 bases, leaving 11 bases between the germline ends. Germline assignment: CDR1 GTSNPN and CDR2 SVGIG (reference sequence). CDR3 in amino acids: CAWSWRRSYEQYF. The CDR3 coding sequence is TGTGCCTGGAGTTGGAGACGTAGCTACGAGCAGTACTTC.

The rearrangement joins TRBV19 to TRBJ2-2; 10 bases match TRBD1. Trimming removed 9 bases from V and 3 bases from J; junction bases left unmatched: 7. This CDR3 comprises 15 residues. CDR1 is LNHDA, CDR2 SQIVND, per germline (reference sequence). DNA for the CDR3: TGTGCCAGCAGCTCCGGGACAGGGGACACCGGGGAGCTGTTTTTT. Its protein product is CASSSGTGDTGELFF.

The chain employs TRBV28 and TRBJ1-6, with no clear D. Germline V gene data show CDR1 as MDHEN and CDR2 as SYDVKM. V lost 7 bases and J 0 bases, leaving 13 bases between the germline ends. CDR3 length: 16 amino acids. The CDR3 nucleotides read TGTGCCAGCAAAAGACAAATAACCTCCTATAATTCACCCCTCCACTTT. This translates into CASKRQITSYNSPLHF.

This clone turned up a few times. The chain has TRBV13 and TRBJ1-3; the D is unclear. Germline V gene sequence: CDR1 PRHDT, CDR2 FYEKMQ (reference sequence). The CDR3 contains 15 residues. The V gene lost 3 bases and the J gene lost 0 bases, with 9 bases spanning the gap. CDR3 sequence reads: CASSFGGNSGNTIYF. CDR3 DNA sequence: TGTGCCAGCAGCTTCGGCGGGAACTCTGGAAACACCATATATTTT.

For the CDR3, the DNA is TGTGCCAGCAGCCGGACTAGCGGGAGGGCCGGTGAGCAGTTCTTC. Residues: CASSRTSGRAGEQFF. The rearrangement uses TRBV11-2 and TRBJ2-1; 15 bases match TRBD2. Germline values: CDR1 SGHAT, CDR2 FQNNGV. The V and J ends lost 5 bases and 9 bases, in that order; junction bases with no gene match: 5. This CDR3 is built from 15 residues.

A word on this clone: Other DNA sequences in the same sample also yield this CDR3. The V call is TRBV5-1, the J call TRBJ2-3; D perhaps matches TRBD2 (5 bases). The length of the CDR3 is 14 residues. V lost 4 bases to trimming and J lost 0 bases, with 9 bases between them. Germline lookup yields CDR1 SGHRS and CDR2 YFSETQ. Written as DNA, the CDR3 is TGCGCCAGCAGCCTTGGAGGAAGCACAGATACGCAGTATTTT. Its protein is CASSLGGSTDTQYF.

The rearrangement joins TRBV7-2 to TRBJ1-1, with 10 bases matching TRBD1. V lost 3 bases, J lost 11 bases, and 6 bases stayed unmatched. Germline-derived CDR1 and CDR2 are SGHTA and FQGNSA. The CDR3 length is 13 residues. The CDR3 DNA follows: TGTGCCAGCAGCTTTATTCCGGGACAGGGGGCTTTCTTT. Its translation: CASSFIPGQGAFF.

The chain is built from TRBV7-9 and TRBJ2-5; TRBD1 matches at 8 bases. The CDR3 has 15 residues. From germline, CDR1 is SEHNR and CDR2 FQNEAQ (reference sequence). V lost 4 bases to trimming and J lost 5 bases; unmatched junction nucleotides: 9. In DNA form, the CDR3 reads TGTGCCAGCAGCTCGCAGGGGGCCGGTACGGAGACCCAGTACTTC. It translates to CASSSQGAGTETQYF.